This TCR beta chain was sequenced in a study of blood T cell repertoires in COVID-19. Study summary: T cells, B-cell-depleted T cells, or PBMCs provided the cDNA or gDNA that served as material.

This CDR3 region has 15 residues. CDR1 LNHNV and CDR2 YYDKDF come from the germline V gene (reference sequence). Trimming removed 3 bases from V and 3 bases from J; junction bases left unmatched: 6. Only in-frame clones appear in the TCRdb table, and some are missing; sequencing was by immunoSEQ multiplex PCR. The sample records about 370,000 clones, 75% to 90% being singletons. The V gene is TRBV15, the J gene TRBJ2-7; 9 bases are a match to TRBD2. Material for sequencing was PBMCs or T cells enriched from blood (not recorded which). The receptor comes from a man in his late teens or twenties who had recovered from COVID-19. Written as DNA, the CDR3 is TGTGCCACCAGCAGGGCCGGGACTAGCTTCTACGAGCAGTACTTC. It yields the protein CATSRAGTSFYEQYF.